This T cell receptor beta chain is drawn from a study of cytomegalovirus exposure and HLA in healthy donors. General study findings and limits: Reports credit the classifier with highly specific, highly sensitive diagnosis of cytomegalovirus status. Per a later analysis, HLA-associated TCR beta chains showed more clonal expansion than other, equally common TCR beta chains.

Turning to this clone: As yet, its antigen is unknown.

Researchers ran the PCR with 60 Vbeta and 13 Jbeta primers. The repertoire was sequenced with immunoSEQ multiplex PCR; TCRdb's copy has only in-frame clones and lacks some. This sample yields around 110,000 clones, of which 79% are seen a single time; around 4.5% belongs to the top ten. Germline CDR1 is SGHTA and CDR2 is FQGNSA. Trimming stripped 4 bases from V and 8 bases from J, with 11 bases between. The CDR3 is 13 residues long. The sequencing sample was made of PBMCs. This receptor was obtained from a man aged 25 to 45 in good health and CMV-seropositive. The V and J genes are TRBV7-2 and TRBJ1-4, with D unclear. For the CDR3, the DNA is TGTGCCAGCAGCTACTCACGGGAGGAAAAACTGTTTTTT. As protein: CASSYSREEKLFF.